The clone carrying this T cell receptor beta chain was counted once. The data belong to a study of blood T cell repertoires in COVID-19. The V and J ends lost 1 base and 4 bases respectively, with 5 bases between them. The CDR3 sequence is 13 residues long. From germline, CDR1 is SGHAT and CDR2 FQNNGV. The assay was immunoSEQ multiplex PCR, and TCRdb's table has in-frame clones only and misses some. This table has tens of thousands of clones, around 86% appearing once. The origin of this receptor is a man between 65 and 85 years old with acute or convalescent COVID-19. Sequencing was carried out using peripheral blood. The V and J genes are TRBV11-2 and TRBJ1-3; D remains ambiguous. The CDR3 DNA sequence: TGTGCCAGCAGCTTAGGACAAGGAAACACCATATATTTT. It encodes CASSLGQGNTIYF.